Following are 21 T cell receptor beta chains from one sample sequenced in a study of cytomegalovirus exposure and HLA in healthy donors (dated by TCRdb to 2016 to 2017). Libraries were constructed by the immunoSEQ multiplex PCR assay. For the multiplex PCR, a mixture combining 60 forward primers for TCR Vbeta segments and 13 reverse primers for TCR Jbeta segments was used. The clones in this table, taken by TCRdb from immuneACCESS, are in-frame only. Not every clone is retained; where verified, under half of the shortfall comes from an unresolved V gene, and the cause of the rest is unknown. The sample table shows over 85,000 clones, and over 65% are seen once. Of the sample, around 15% is held by the ten largest clones. Source material: PBMCs. The receptors stem from a man younger than 45 in good health and CMV-seropositive.

The chain has TRBV5-4 and TRBJ2-3; 13 nucleotides match TRBD2. CDR1 and CDR2 (germline): SGHNT, YYREEE (reference sequence). The ends lost 2 bases at V and 5 bases at J; junction bases unmatched: 5. The CDR3 loop spans 16 amino acids. As DNA, the CDR3 is TGTGCCAGCAGCTTTCGACTAGCGGGGGGAGGAGATACGCAGTATTTT. Amino acid sequence: CASSFRLAGGGDTQYF.

This clone was picked up one time. V is TRBV9 and J is TRBJ2-1, with 8 bases that match TRBD2. This CDR3 region has 16 residues. V gave up 0 bases and J gave up 4 bases; unmatched junction bases: 6. From germline, CDR1 is SGDLS and CDR2 YYNGEE. The CDR3 bases are TGTGCCAGCAGCGTAGCGGGGGGGTCCCTTTACAATGAGCAGTTCTTC. This gives the protein CASSVAGGSLYNEQFF.

V is TRBV4-1 and J is TRBJ2-2; D is possibly TRBD2 (5 bases). CDR1 and CDR2 from the germline V gene are MGHRA and YSYEKL. V was clipped by 0 bases and J by 4 bases, with 12 bases between them. The CDR3 sequence is 16 residues long. The CDR3 region has the DNA TGCGCCAGCAGCCAAGATCCGGCAGGAGGCACCGGGGAGCTGTTTTTT. Translating it yields CASSQDPAGGTGELFF.

This chain links TRBV7-9 with TRBJ1-1, with D perhaps TRBD1 (5 bases). CDR1 is SEHNR and CDR2 is FQNEAQ in the germline V gene (reference sequence). V was pared by 1 base and J by 5 bases, with 17 bases between. The length of the CDR3 is 16 residues. CDR3 sequence: CASSLVSGGRGTEAFF. The CDR3 nucleotides are TGTGCCAGCAGCTTAGTATCGGGGGGACGGGGGACTGAAGCTTTCTTT.

V usage is TRBV5-1 and J usage is TRBJ2-2, with 7 positions matching TRBD1. Germline V gene lookup returns CDR1 SGHRS and CDR2 YFSETQ. The ends lost 4 bases at V and 5 bases at J; junction bases unmatched: 8. The CDR3 length is 15 residues. As DNA, the CDR3 is TGCGCCAGCAGCCCGGACAGGTCTTGGACCGGGGAGCTGTTTTTT. This sequence encodes CASSPDRSWTGELFF.

CDR3 amino acids: CASSLGGAPDTQYF. The DNA for the CDR3 is TGTGCCAGCAGTTTGGGAGGGGCGCCAGATACGCAGTATTTT. This chain joins TRBV28 and TRBJ2-3, with TRBD2 matching over 7 bases. Germline V gives CDR1 MDHEN, CDR2 SYDVKM. The CDR3 has 14 amino acids. V dropped 3 bases and J dropped 4; count of bases not matched to a gene: 4.

This clone has just one count. This chain links TRBV19 with TRBJ1-4, with a tentative D call TRBD1 (5 bases). Germline lookup yields CDR1 LNHDA and CDR2 SQIVND (reference sequence). V was trimmed by 6 bases and J by 3 bases, leaving 17 bases between them. The length of the CDR3 is 16 residues. The CDR3 is CASRPTGYRSNEKLFF. The CDR3 DNA sequence: TGTGCCAGTAGGCCCACAGGATACCGCTCTAATGAAAAACTGTTTTTT.

The chain has TRBV11-2 and TRBJ1-5; possible D gene TRBD1, 6 bases. V lost 6 bases and J lost 11, with 17 bases in between. The CDR3 has 13 residues. The germline gives CDR1 SGHAT, CDR2 FQNNGV. Here the CDR3 reads CASRPTGRRAQHF. Written as DNA, the CDR3 is TGTGCCAGCAGGCCTACAGGGAGAAGAGCCCAGCATTTT. Drawing the rest from reference TRBV11-2 and TRBJ1-5, the complete variable domain is EAGVAQSPRYKIIEKRQSVAFWCNPISGHATLYWYQQILGQGPKLLIQFQNNGVVDDSQLPKDRFSAERLKGVDSTLKIQPAKLEDSAVYLCASRPTGRRAQHFGDGTRLSIL.

The chain combines TRBV4-1 with TRBJ2-1; tentative D call: TRBD1 (5 bases). Trimming removed 2 bases from V and 9 bases from J, with 14 bases in between. The length of the CDR3 is 14 residues. Germline V CDR1 and CDR2: MGHRA, YSYEKL. The CDR3 is CASSQFSGPPEQFF. CDR3 sequence (DNA): TGCGCCAGCAGCCAATTTTCAGGGCCGCCTGAGCAGTTCTTC.

The rearrangement joins TRBV9 to TRBJ2-2, with D maybe TRBD1 (5 bases). This CDR3 region has 14 residues. Germline CDR1 and CDR2: SGDLS and YYNGEE. Trimming took 3 bases from V and 3 from J, leaving 9 bases between them. The CDR3 coding sequence is TGTGCCAGCAGCGGCGACAGCGACACCGGGGAGCTGTTTTTT. It translates to CASSGDSDTGELFF.

This rearrangement joins TRBV4-3 to TRBJ1-5; no reliable D call. There are 14 residues in the CDR3. Trimming left V 1 base short and J 5 bases short, with 9 bases between. Germline V gives CDR1 LGHNA, CDR2 YSLEER. CDR3 region: CASSQGGEDQPQHF. The CDR3 nucleotides read TGCGCCAGCAGCCAAGGGGGAGAGGATCAGCCCCAGCATTTT.

As for this clone: The same CDR3 can be traced to other DNA sequences in this sample. This chain links TRBV18 with TRBJ2-2; 9 bases are a match to TRBD1. This CDR3 is 16 amino acids long. The V segment lost 1 base and the J segment 4 bases; nucleotides outside the gene matches: 4. Germline CDR1 KGHSH, CDR2 LQKENI. CDR3: CASSPQGTGITGELFF. The CDR3 coding sequence is TGTGCCAGCTCACCACAGGGGACAGGGATCACCGGGGAGCTGTTTTTT.

J is TRBJ2-1 and V is TRBV7-2, with D unresolved. The ends were cut back, 0 bases at V and 0 bases at J, with 6 bases in the middle. CDR1 and CDR2 from the germline V gene are SGHTA and FQGNSA. The CDR3 length is 15 residues. CDR3 nucleotide sequence: TGTGCCAGCAGCTTAGCAGCGAGCTCCTACAATGAGCAGTTCTTC. Its translation is CASSLAASSYNEQFF.

V usage is TRBV2 and J usage is TRBJ2-5, with D possibly matching TRBD2 (7 bases). V lost 7 bases and J lost 5, with 23 bases in between. The CDR3 consists of 16 residues. The germline V gene encodes CDR1 SNHLY and CDR2 FYNNEI. CDR3 DNA: TGTGCCAGCAAGCTTTTTGAGGGGGGGCTATTGGAGACCCAGTACTTC. Translated, it gives CASKLFEGGLLETQYF. The variable domain in full, with the rest retrieved from reference TRBV2 and TRBJ2-5, is EPEVTQTPSHQVTQMGQEVILRCVPISNHLYFYWYRQILGQKVEFLVSFYNNEISEKSEIFDDQFSVERPDGSNFTLKIRSTKLEDSAMYFCASKLFEGGLLETQYFGPGTRLLVL.

This chain connects TRBV29-1 to TRBJ1-1, with D perhaps TRBD1 (6 bases). The ends were cut back, 6 bases at V and 5 bases at J, with 10 bases in the middle. CDR3 length: 11 residues. The germline V gene encodes CDR1 SQVTM and CDR2 ANQGSEA. This chain's CDR3 is CSVLTGTEAFF. The CDR3 bases are TGCAGCGTCCTAACAGGGACTGAAGCTTTCTTT.

The V call is TRBV6-1, the J call TRBJ2-7; possibly TRBD1 for D (5 bases). Germline lookup yields CDR1 MNHNS and CDR2 SASEGT. V was pared by 1 base and J by 4 bases, with 14 bases between. The CDR3 extends over 15 amino acids. The CDR3 sequence: CASSEGWQGNYEQYF. CDR3 DNA: TGTGCCAGCAGTGAAGGATGGCAGGGAAATTACGAGCAGTACTTC.

This clone was recorded a few times. The CDR3 bases are TGCGCCAGCAGCCTAACGACAGCATACACAGATACGCAGTATTTT. It translates to CASSLTTAYTDTQYF. V usage is TRBV5-1 and J usage is TRBJ2-3, with a tentative D call TRBD1 (5 bases). V dropped 4 bases and J dropped 2 bases, with 14 bases sitting between them. CDR3 length: 15 amino acids. The germline V gene has CDR1 SGHRS and CDR2 YFSETQ.

This chain links TRBV6-1 with TRBJ1-1, with a weak D call TRBD1 (6 bases). CDR1 is MNHNS, CDR2 SASEGT, per germline. The V end lost 6 bases, the J end lost 5 bases, and 16 bases lay between the germline ends. CDR3 length equals 14 residues. The CDR3 region is CASRVLGAGTEAFF. The CDR3 DNA reads as TGTGCCAGCAGGGTCCTGGGGGCCGGAACTGAAGCTTTCTTT.

The chain recombines TRBV4-3 with TRBJ1-4; no definite D call. This CDR3 is 15 amino acids long. The V end lost 0 bases, the J end lost 7 bases, and 12 bases lay between the germline ends. Germline V gene data show CDR1 as LGHNA and CDR2 as YSLEER. The CDR3 loop reads CASSQDTALGEKLFF. DNA for the CDR3: TGCGCCAGCAGCCAAGATACAGCCCTTGGTGAAAAACTGTTTTTT.

This clone was found once. V is TRBV6-6 and J is TRBJ1-1, with 8 bases aligning to TRBD1. CDR1 is MNHNY and CDR2 is SVGAGI in the germline V gene (reference sequence). V dropped 4 bases and J dropped 1; count of bases not matched to a gene: 5. The CDR3 contains 15 residues. For the CDR3, the DNA is TGTGCCAGCAGTTTGGGACAGGCAAAGAACACTGAAGCTTTCTTT. Translation: CASSLGQAKNTEAFF.

The chain is built from TRBV7-2 and TRBJ2-5, with a weak D call TRBD1 (5 bases). The germline V gene has CDR1 SGHTA and CDR2 FQGNSA. Trimming took off 1 base at V and 4 bases at J, with 13 bases between the two ends. This CDR3 has 15 amino acids. CDR3 nucleotide sequence: TGTGCCAGCAGCTTAGAGGGGATGATCCGAGAGACCCAGTACTTC. Translated, it gives CASSLEGMIRETQYF. Full variable domain (outside the CDR3, taken from reference TRBV7-2 and TRBJ2-5): GAGVSQSPSNKVTEKGKDVELRCDPISGHTALYWYRQSLGQGLEFLIYFQGNSAPDKSGLPSDRFSAERTGGSVSTLTIQRTQQEDSAVYLCASSLEGMIRETQYFGPGTRLLVL.